A single sample gave rise to the 9 T cell receptor beta chains below, sequenced in a study of technical replicates of blood from several donors. Clones were sequenced by immunoSEQ multiplex PCR, and TCRdb holds only the in-frame ones, with some missing. The sample comprises approximately 75,000 clones, more than 80% of which are singletons, and around 3.9% rests with the top ten. The material sequenced was PBMCs. All receptors derive from a human donor in good health. Some clones in this sample may be carry-over from other donors' samples.

This clone was picked up one time. This sequence joins TRBV7-2 and TRBJ1-6, with 9 bases matching TRBD1. The CDR3 has 14 amino acids. In germline, CDR1 is SGHTA, CDR2 FQGNSA. Trimming took 5 bases from V and 10 from J; bases not matched to a gene: 6. This CDR3 is CASSLDRGGSPLHF. The CDR3 nucleotides are TGTGCCAGCAGCCTGGACAGGGGAGGGTCACCCCTCCACTTT.

V usage is TRBV27 and J usage is TRBJ2-7; TRBD2 is a possible D gene (7 bases). CDR1 and CDR2 from the germline V gene are MNHEY and SMNVEV (reference sequence). There are 15 residues in the CDR3. V was cut by 4 bases and J by 3 bases, with 16 bases left in between. CDR3 sequence reads: CASSSGGGGLYEQYF. DNA of the CDR3: TGTGCCAGCAGTTCCGGGGGCGGGGGTCTCTACGAGCAGTACTTC.

This clone has only a few counts. The chain joins TRBV30 to TRBJ1-5; the match to TRBD1 covers 8 bases. The germline gives CDR1 GTSNPN, CDR2 SVGIG (reference sequence). The length of the CDR3 is 14 residues. With 3 bases clipped from V and 4 bases from J, the junction kept 5 bases outside the gene matches. The CDR3, as DNA: TGTGCCTGGAGCCTAGGGACAGGTAATCAGCCCCAGCATTTT. This translates into CAWSLGTGNQPQHF.

The rearrangement links TRBV19 to TRBJ2-7; 8 bases align to TRBD1. J lost 4 bases, V lost 5 bases, and 10 bases had no gene match. This CDR3 contains 15 residues. Germline V gene data show CDR1 as LNHDA and CDR2 as SQIVND (reference sequence). The CDR3 here is CASSSTDRTGYEQYF. The CDR3 DNA follows: TGTGCCAGTAGTTCAACGGACAGGACAGGGTACGAGCAGTACTTC. Based on the CDR3 plus reference TRBV19 and TRBJ2-7, the full variable domain is DGGITQSPKYLFRKEGQNVTLSCEQNLNHDAMYWYRQDPGQGLRLIYYSQIVNDFQKGDIAEGYSVSREKKESFPLTVTSAQKNPTAFYLCASSSTDRTGYEQYFGPGTRLTVT.

This chain links TRBV10-3 with TRBJ2-2; 9 bases map to TRBD2. The CDR3 is 14 amino acids. The trim removed 5 bases at V and 6 bases at J, leaving 4 bases unmatched. Germline V CDR1 and CDR2: ENHRY, SYGVKD. CDR3 loop: CAISSGGLSGELFF. In DNA form, the CDR3 reads TGTGCCATCAGTAGCGGGGGGTTGTCCGGGGAGCTGTTTTTT.

This rearrangement joins TRBV9 to TRBJ2-3; 7 bases fit TRBD2. In germline, CDR1 is SGDLS, CDR2 YYNGEE. V was pared by 1 base and J by 2 bases, with 4 bases of the junction left unmatched. This CDR3 is built from 15 residues. DNA for the CDR3: TGTGCCAGCAGCGTATCGGGACTACTCACAGATACGCAGTATTTT. Translated, it gives CASSVSGLLTDTQYF.

This clone was observed a handful of times. The V gene is TRBV12-5, the J gene TRBJ2-7, with D perhaps matching TRBD1 (6 bases). The CDR3 length is 14 residues. V lost 2 bases, J lost 3 bases, and 11 bases lay in between. CDR1 is LGHNT and CDR2 is FRNRAP in the germline V gene. The CDR3 reads CASGLQGLDYEQYF. CDR3 coding DNA: TGTGCTAGTGGTTTGCAGGGGCTAGACTACGAGCAGTACTTC.

The J gene is TRBJ1-2, the V gene TRBV5-4, with D perhaps TRBD1 (5 bases). Germline loops: CDR1 SGHNT, CDR2 YYREEE (reference sequence). CDR3 length equals 15 residues. Trimming pared 5 bases from V and 7 bases from J, leaving 21 bases between. The CDR3, as DNA: TGTGCCAGCAGAGTTACCGGGGGTCGGGTTGGTGGCTACACCTTC. Translated: CASRVTGGRVGGYTF.

The chain carries TRBV7-9 and TRBJ2-2; tentative D call: TRBD1 (5 bases). The V end was cut by 5 bases, the J end by 0 bases, with 19 bases between. Germline lookup yields CDR1 SEHNR and CDR2 FQNEAQ (reference sequence). This CDR3 spans 18 amino acids. CDR3 bases: TGTGCCAGCAGCACCTCTAATCCCACAGGCCCGAACACCGGGGAGCTGTTTTTT. Amino acid sequence: CASSTSNPTGPNTGELFF.